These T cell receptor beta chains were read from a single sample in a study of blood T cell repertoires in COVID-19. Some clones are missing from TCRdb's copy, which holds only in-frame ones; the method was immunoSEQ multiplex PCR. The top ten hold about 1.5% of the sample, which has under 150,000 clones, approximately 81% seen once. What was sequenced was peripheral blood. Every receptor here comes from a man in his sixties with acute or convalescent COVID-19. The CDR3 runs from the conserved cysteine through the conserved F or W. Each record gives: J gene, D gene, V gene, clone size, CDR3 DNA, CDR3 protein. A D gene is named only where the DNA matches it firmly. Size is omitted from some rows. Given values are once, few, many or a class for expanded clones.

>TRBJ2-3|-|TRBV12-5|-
TGTGCTAGTGGTTTTCGGGGGGCGGATACGCAGTATTTT
CASGFRGADTQYF
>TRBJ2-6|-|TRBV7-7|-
TGTGCCAGCAGCCCGGACATCTCTGGGGCCAACGTCCTGACTTTC
CASSPDISGANVLTF
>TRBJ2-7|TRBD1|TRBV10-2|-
TGCGCCAGCAGGGGGACAGCACGACCCTACGAGCAGTACTTC
CASRGTARPYEQYF
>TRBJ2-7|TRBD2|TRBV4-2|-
TGTGCCAGCAGCGAGACTAGCGGGAAGACCTACGAGCAGTACTTC
CASSETSGKTYEQYF
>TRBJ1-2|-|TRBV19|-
TGTGCCAGTAGTTTCTCAGGGAAGCATAACTATGGCTACACCTTC
CASSFSGKHNYGYTF
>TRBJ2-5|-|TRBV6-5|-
TGTGCCAGCAGTTCTAGCGAGAGGCCTTGGGAGACCCAGTACTTC
CASSSSERPWETQYF
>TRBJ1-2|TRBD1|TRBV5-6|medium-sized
TGTGCCAGCAGCAAGGCTCCCGGGACAGGGTCACCGTATGGCTACACCTTC
CASSKAPGTGSPYGYTF
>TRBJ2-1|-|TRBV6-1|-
TGTGCCAGCAGTGAAACTTCGTTAGGGGCCTACAATGAGCAGTTCTTC
CASSETSLGAYNEQFF
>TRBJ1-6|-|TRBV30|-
TGTGCCTGGAGTGGTGCACTTACAGTTTCTACCCTCCACTTT
CAWSGALTVSTLHF
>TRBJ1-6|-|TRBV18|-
TGTGCCAGTCTTGACTGGGGCAGGAATTCACCCCTCCACTTT
CASLDWGRNSPLHF
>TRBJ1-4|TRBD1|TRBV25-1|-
TGTGCCAGCAGTGAAGGGGACAGTCACAAACTGTTTTTT
CASSEGDSHKLFF
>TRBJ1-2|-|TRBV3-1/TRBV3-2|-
TGTGCCAGCAGCCACCAGAGTCTAGGACAGAACTATGGCTACACCTTC
CASSHQSLGQNYGYTF
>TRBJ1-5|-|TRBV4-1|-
TGCGCCAGCAGCCACACAGACCAGGTTCCGGGCAATCAGCCCCAGCATTTT
CASSHTDQVPGNQPQHF
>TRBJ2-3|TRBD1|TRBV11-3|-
TGTGCCAGCAGCTTTTCTACAGGGGGCTACGATACGCAGTATTTT
CASSFSTGGYDTQYF
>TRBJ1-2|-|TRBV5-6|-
TGTGCCAGCAGCTTTGGGCAGAGCTATGGCTACACCTTC
CASSFGQSYGYTF
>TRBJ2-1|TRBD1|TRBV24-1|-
TGTGCCACCAGTGTCCCGGGACAGGGCAATGAGCAGTTCTTC
CATSVPGQGNEQFF
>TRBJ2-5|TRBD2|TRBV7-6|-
TGTGCCAGCAGCGCACTCGCCCCTTGGACTAGCGGGGGAGAGACCCAGTACTTC
CASSALAPWTSGGETQYF
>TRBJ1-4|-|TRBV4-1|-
TGCGCCAGCAGCCAGAATACAAACGTTAATGAAAAACTGTTTTTT
CASSQNTNVNEKLFF
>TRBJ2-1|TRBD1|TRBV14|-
TGTGCCAGCAGCCAAGGGACAGGGGGCAATGAGCAGTTCTTC
CASSQGTGGNEQFF
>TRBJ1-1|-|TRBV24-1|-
TGTGCCACCAGTGACCCTAGACACACTGAAGCTTTCTTT
CATSDPRHTEAFF
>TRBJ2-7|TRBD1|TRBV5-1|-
TGCGCCAGCAGCTTGTGGACACAGGGGAGCTACGAGCAGTACTTC
CASSLWTQGSYEQYF
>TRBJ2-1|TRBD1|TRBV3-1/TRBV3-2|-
TGTGCCAGCAGCCGAACAGGGGGCTCCTACAATGAGCAGTTCTTC
CASSRTGGSYNEQFF
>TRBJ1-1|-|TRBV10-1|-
TGCGCCGGACCAGGAGAGGGCATGAACACTGAAGCTTTCTTT
CAGPGEGMNTEAFF
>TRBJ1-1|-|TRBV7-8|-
TGTGCCAGCAGCGCTGCCCCGCGGGGCACTGAAGCTTTCTTT
CASSAAPRGTEAFF
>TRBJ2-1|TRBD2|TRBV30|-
TGTGCCTTCCTACCGGGACTAGCGGGTTACAATGAGCAGTTCTTC
CAFLPGLAGYNEQFF
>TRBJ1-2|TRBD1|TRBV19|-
TGTGCCAGTAAACCGGGACAGACCTCGACCTATGGCTACACCTTC
CASKPGQTSTYGYTF
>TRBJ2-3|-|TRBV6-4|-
TGTGCCAGCAGTGTCAGTGGCCAGGACTATCCAGATACGCAGTATTTT
CASSVSGQDYPDTQYF
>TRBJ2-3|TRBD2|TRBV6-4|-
TGTGCCAGCAGTGAAGGCGCGGGGGGAACCACCTCCACGGGTACGCAGTATTTT
CASSEGAGGTTSTGTQYF
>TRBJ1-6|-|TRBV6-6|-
TGTGCCGTAACAGACAGCTCCTATAATTCACCCCTCCACTTT
CAVTDSSYNSPLHF
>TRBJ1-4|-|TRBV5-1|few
TGCGCCAGCAGCTTGGCCAGGGCCGGTGAAAAACTGTTTTTT
CASSLARAGEKLFF
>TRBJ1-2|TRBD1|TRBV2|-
TGTGCCAGCAGTGAAGCAATACAGGGGAATGGCTACACCTTC
CASSEAIQGNGYTF
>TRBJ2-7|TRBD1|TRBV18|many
TGTGCCAGCTCACCGCTACGGACAGGGGCCTACGAGCAGTACTTC
CASSPLRTGAYEQYF
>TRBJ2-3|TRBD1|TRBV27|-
TGTGCCAGCAGTGGGGGTACAGGGGGCTTGTTAACAGATACGCAGTATTTT
CASSGGTGGLLTDTQYF
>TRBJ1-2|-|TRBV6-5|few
TGTGCCAGCAGTTACTCGGGAGTCCTCAACTATGGCTACACCTTC
CASSYSGVLNYGYTF
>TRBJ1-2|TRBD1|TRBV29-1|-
TGCAGCGAAGGGGACAGGGGGACTGGCTACACCTTC
CSEGDRGTGYTF
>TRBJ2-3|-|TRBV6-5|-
TGTGCCAGCAACCCCCGGACAGTCACAGATACGCAGTATTTT
CASNPRTVTDTQYF
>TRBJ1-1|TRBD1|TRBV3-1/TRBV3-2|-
TGTGCCAGCAGCCCTGCGACAGGGGACACTGAAGCTTTCTTT
CASSPATGDTEAFF
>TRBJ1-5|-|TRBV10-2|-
TGCGCCAGCAGTGGGCAGGGGAGCAATCAGCCCCAGCATTTT
CASSGQGSNQPQHF
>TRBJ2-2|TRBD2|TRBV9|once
TGTGCCAGCAGCGGATCAGCGGGACTCACCGGGGAGCTGTTTTTT
CASSGSAGLTGELFF
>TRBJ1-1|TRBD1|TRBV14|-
TGTGCCAGCAGCCACCGGACAGGGGTAGGGAACACTGAAGCTTTCTTT
CASSHRTGVGNTEAFF
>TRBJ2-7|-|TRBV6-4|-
TGTCCCTACGGTCCCGCGCCGAACTACGAGCAGTACTTC
CPYGPAPNYEQYF
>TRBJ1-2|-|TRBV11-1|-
TGTGCCAGCAGCTTAGGAGGACAGACCTATGGCTACACCTTC
CASSLGGQTYGYTF